Following are 20 T cell receptor beta chains from one sample sequenced in a study of T cells in localized non-small cell lung cancer. Repertoires were generated with immunoSEQ multiplex PCR, while TCRdb's copy carries only in-frame clones and drops some. This table has 70,000 or so clones, about 81% appearing once. Material: peripheral blood, obtained before any cancer treatment. These TCRs come from a female donor of 60 years or more with stage I lung adenocarcinoma.

This clone was seen more than once but under ten times. The chain joins TRBV5-1 to TRBJ1-1; D might be TRBD1 (6 bases). The CDR3 covers 16 residues. Between the trimmed V and J ends, which lost 0 bases and 0 bases, there was a span of 12 bases. Germline V gene sequence: CDR1 SGHRS, CDR2 YFSETQ. CDR3: CASSLDGQSMNTEAFF. CDR3 DNA: TGCGCCAGCAGCTTGGATGGACAGAGCATGAACACTGAAGCTTTCTTT. Variable domain in full (rest from reference TRBV5-1 and TRBJ1-1): KAGVTQTPRYLIKTRGQQVTLSCSPISGHRSVSWYQQTPGQGLQFLFEYFSETQRNKGNFPGRFSGRQFSNSRSEMNVSTLELGDSALYLCASSLDGQSMNTEAFFGQGTRLTVV.

This clone was picked up one time. This rearrangement joins TRBV27 to TRBJ2-3, with D uncertain. The CDR3 extends over 15 amino acids. Per germline, CDR1 MNHEY and CDR2 SMNVEV (reference sequence). The germline V and J ends were trimmed by 6 bases and 6 bases, with 19 bases remaining between them. CDR3 sequence reads: CASSPRASISDTQYF. Written as DNA, the CDR3 is TGTGCCAGCAGCCCACGGGCTAGTATTTCGGATACGCAGTATTTT.

This clone was seen a handful of times. V and J are TRBV7-8 and TRBJ1-2; D gene ambiguous. The V gene lost 5 bases and the J gene lost 3 bases, with 19 bases spanning the gap. CDR1 and CDR2 (germline): SGHVS, FQNEAQ. The CDR3 contains 16 residues. The CDR3 region has the DNA TGTGCCAGCAGCCAATACTTTAGGGAGAAGGACTATGGCTACACCTTC. It is translated as CASSQYFREKDYGYTF. Full variable domain (remainder filled in from reference TRBV7-8 and TRBJ1-2): GAGVSQSPRYKVAKRGQDVALRCDPISGHVSLFWYQQALGQGPEFLTYFQNEAQLDKSGLPSDRFFAERPEGSVSTLKIQRTQQEDSAVYLCASSQYFREKDYGYTFGSGTRLTVV.

This clone was detected a few times. The V call is TRBV18, the J call TRBJ1-1; no firm D call. V was shortened by 2 bases and J by 1 base, with 2 bases between the two germline ends. The CDR3 sequence is 12 residues long. Germline CDR1 KGHSH, CDR2 LQKENI. The CDR3 DNA reads TGTGCCAGCTCACCAGGGAACACTGAAGCTTTCTTT. Translating it yields CASSPGNTEAFF.

This clone was seen only a few times. CDR3 residues: CASSLRSGRYNEQFF. The CDR3 region has the DNA TGCGCCAGCAGCTTGAGGTCAGGTCGATACAATGAGCAGTTCTTC. The rearrangement links TRBV5-1 to TRBJ2-1; D gene uncertain. Germline loops: CDR1 SGHRS, CDR2 YFSETQ. V was shortened by 1 base and J by 4 bases, with 12 bases between the two germline ends. This CDR3 has 15 residues.

The chain combines TRBV28 with TRBJ2-5; 9 positions match TRBD2. The J segment lost 4 bases and the V segment lost 6 bases, leaving 6 bases of the junction unmatched. The CDR3 length is 14 residues. From germline, CDR1 is MDHEN and CDR2 SYDVKM. The CDR3 region has the DNA TGTGCCAGCAGCCGCGGGGGGGGGCGAGAGACCCAGTACTTC. This codes for CASSRGGGRETQYF.

The chain recombines TRBV19 with TRBJ2-7; tentative D call: TRBD2 (6 bases). The V and J ends lost 9 bases and 3 bases respectively, with 15 bases between them. Germline values: CDR1 LNHDA, CDR2 SQIVND (reference sequence). The CDR3 extends over 13 amino acids. This CDR3 is CASRITGGYEQYF. The DNA of the CDR3 is TGTGCCAGCCGCATCACCGGGGGCTACGAGCAGTACTTC.

The chain combines TRBV7-3 with TRBJ2-3, with no clear D. Deletions cut 1 base from V and 2 bases from J, with 4 bases between. The germline V gene encodes CDR1 SGHTA and CDR2 FQGTGA. The CDR3 runs to 13 residues. CDR3 sequence: CASSLMATDTQYF. DNA of the CDR3: TGTGCCAGCAGCTTAATGGCCACAGATACGCAGTATTTT. The full variable domain, in which reference TRBV7-3 and TRBJ2-3 provide the parts outside the CDR3, is GAGVSQTPSNKVTEKGKYVELRCDPISGHTALYWYRQSLGQGPEFLIYFQGTGAADDSGLPNDRFFAVRPEGSVSTLKIQRTERGDSAVYLCASSLMATDTQYFGPGTRLTVL.

The chain joins TRBV5-1 to TRBJ1-4; D remains ambiguous. Germline loops: CDR1 SGHRS, CDR2 YFSETQ. Trimming shortened V by 0 bases and J by 7 bases, and 7 bases separated the two germline ends. The CDR3 runs 13 residues. The CDR3 DNA follows: TGCGCCAGCAGCTTGGGATCCGGTGAAAAACTGTTTTTT. Its protein product is CASSLGSGEKLFF.

V usage is TRBV7-3 and J usage is TRBJ2-5, with D maybe TRBD2 (5 bases). The V end lost 1 base, the J end lost 5 bases, and 14 bases lay between the germline ends. CDR3 length: 15 residues. Germline CDR1 and CDR2: SGHTA and FQGTGA. This CDR3 reads CASSLMDSSVETQYF. In DNA form, the CDR3 reads TGTGCCAGCAGCTTAATGGACTCAAGTGTGGAGACCCAGTACTTC. The full variable domain, with the rest looked up from reference TRBV7-3 and TRBJ2-5, is GAGVSQTPSNKVTEKGKYVELRCDPISGHTALYWYRQSLGQGPEFLIYFQGTGAADDSGLPNDRFFAVRPEGSVSTLKIQRTERGDSAVYLCASSLMDSSVETQYFGPGTRLLVL.

The J gene is TRBJ2-5, the V gene TRBV11-2; D is tentatively TRBD1 or TRBD2 (5 bases each). The CDR3 runs 15 residues. Germline loops: CDR1 SGHAT, CDR2 FQNNGV. With 5 bases removed from V and 2 bases from J, the gap between germline ends came to 15 bases. The CDR3 coding sequence is TGTGCCAGCAGCCCAAATCCGGGGCCGCAAGAGACCCAGTACTTC. Residues: CASSPNPGPQETQYF.

The chain is built from TRBV5-8 and TRBJ2-2; 8 bases are shared with TRBD1. The V gene's germline CDR1 is SGHTS and CDR2 YDEGEE. J was trimmed by 4 bases and V by 0 bases; bases with no gene match: 2. The CDR3 consists of 15 residues. Written as DNA, the CDR3 is TGTGCCAGCAGCTTGGGCAGGGGGCGCACCGGGGAGCTGTTTTTT. It codes for CASSLGRGRTGELFF. The full variable domain, completed using reference TRBV5-8 and TRBJ2-2, is EAGVTQSPTHLIKTRGQQATLRCSPISGHTSVYWYQQALGLGLQFLLWYDEGEERNRGNFPPRFSGRQFPNYSSELNVNALELEDSALYLCASSLGRGRTGELFFGEGSRLTVL.

The chain is built from TRBV10-3 and TRBJ2-7; 9 bases are shared with TRBD2. The length of the CDR3 is 16 residues. Germline lookup yields CDR1 ENHRY and CDR2 SYGVKD. V trimming: 3 bases; J trimming: 5 bases; junction bases outside the gene matches: 11. The CDR3 sequence: CAISDGIAGVSNEQYF. Written as DNA, the CDR3 is TGTGCCATCAGTGACGGGATAGCGGGAGTATCCAACGAGCAGTACTTC.

This chain connects TRBV10-3 to TRBJ1-5, with D perhaps TRBD1 (5 bases). Germline V lookup: CDR1 ENHRY, CDR2 SYGVKD. Trimming stripped 10 bases from V and 0 bases from J, with 13 bases between. The CDR3 is made up of 14 amino acids. The CDR3 region is CATRQPDSNQPQHF. CDR3 nucleotide sequence: TGTGCCACCCGACAGCCCGATAGCAATCAGCCCCAGCATTTT.

The chain combines TRBV28 with TRBJ1-5; D gene unclear. In germline, CDR1 is MDHEN, CDR2 SYDVKM. The CDR3 consists of 13 residues. Trimming took off 1 base at V and 3 bases at J, with 4 bases between the two ends. Written as DNA, the CDR3 is TGTGCCAGCAGTTTATTAGACAATCAGCCCCAGCATTTT. Residues: CASSLLDNQPQHF. Full variable domain (remainder filled in from reference TRBV28 and TRBJ1-5): DVKVTQSSRYLVKRTGEKVFLECVQDMDHENMFWYRQDPGLGLRLIYFSYDVKMKEKGDIPEGYSVSREKKERFSLILESASTNQTSMYLCASSLLDNQPQHFGDGTRLSIL.

The V call is TRBV5-4, the J call TRBJ1-2; 8 positions agree with TRBD1. Germline V gives CDR1 SGHNT, CDR2 YYREEE (reference sequence). The CDR3 is made up of 13 amino acids. The J segment lost 8 bases and the V segment lost 5 bases, leaving 8 bases of the junction unmatched. The CDR3 nucleotides are TGTGCCAGCAGAACAGACAGGGGAGGCGGCTACACCTTC. Translation: CASRTDRGGGYTF.

V is TRBV11-3 and J is TRBJ2-7, with 8 bases fitting TRBD1. Trimming at V came to 3 bases and at J to 11 bases, leaving 6 bases not matched to a gene. There are 12 residues in the CDR3. The germline gives CDR1 SGHNT, CDR2 YENEEA. CDR3 sequence (DNA): TGTGCCAGCAGCTTCGGACAGGGTGGGGAGTACTTC. Translating it yields CASSFGQGGEYF.

This chain joins TRBV18 and TRBJ2-2; the match to TRBD1 covers 9 bases. This CDR3 is built from 16 residues. The V segment lost 0 bases and the J segment 3 bases; nucleotides outside the gene matches: 2. CDR1 is KGHSH, CDR2 LQKENI, per germline. The CDR3 DNA follows: TGTGCCAGCTCACCACCGACAGGGGGGTACACCGGGGAGCTGTTTTTT. Translation gives CASSPPTGGYTGELFF. Complete variable domain (other parts from reference TRBV18 and TRBJ2-2): NAGVMQNPRHLVRRRGQEARLRCSPMKGHSHVYWYRQLPEEGLKFMVYLQKENIIDESGMPKERFSAEFPKEGPSILRIQQVVRGDSAAYFCASSPPTGGYTGELFFGEGSRLTVL.

V is TRBV7-3 and J is TRBJ1-3; D is unclear. Trimming shortened V by 8 bases and J by 0 bases, and 14 bases separated the two germline ends. This CDR3 is built from 15 residues. Germline V lookup: CDR1 SGHTA, CDR2 FQGTGA. The CDR3 is CASSVGISSGNTIYF. CDR3 nucleotide sequence: TGTGCCAGCTCCGTGGGCATTAGCTCTGGAAACACCATATATTTT. Looking up the rest from reference TRBV7-3 and TRBJ1-3 gives the full variable domain: GAGVSQTPSNKVTEKGKYVELRCDPISGHTALYWYRQSLGQGPEFLIYFQGTGAADDSGLPNDRFFAVRPEGSVSTLKIQRTERGDSAVYLCASSVGISSGNTIYFGEGSWLTVV.

The chain carries TRBV18 and TRBJ2-7; D possibly matches TRBD1 or TRBD2 (5 bases each). CDR1 KGHSH and CDR2 LQKENI come from the germline V gene. The CDR3 has 14 amino acids. With 3 bases removed from V and 3 bases from J, the gap between germline ends came to 12 bases. CDR3 sequence (DNA): TGTGCCAGCTCACCTTCAGGGACCAGCTACGAGCAGTACTTC. Residues: CASSPSGTSYEQYF. Combining the CDR3 with reference TRBV18 and TRBJ2-7 gives the whole variable domain NAGVMQNPRHLVRRRGQEARLRCSPMKGHSHVYWYRQLPEEGLKFMVYLQKENIIDESGMPKERFSAEFPKEGPSILRIQQVVRGDSAAYFCASSPSGTSYEQYFGPGTRLTVT.